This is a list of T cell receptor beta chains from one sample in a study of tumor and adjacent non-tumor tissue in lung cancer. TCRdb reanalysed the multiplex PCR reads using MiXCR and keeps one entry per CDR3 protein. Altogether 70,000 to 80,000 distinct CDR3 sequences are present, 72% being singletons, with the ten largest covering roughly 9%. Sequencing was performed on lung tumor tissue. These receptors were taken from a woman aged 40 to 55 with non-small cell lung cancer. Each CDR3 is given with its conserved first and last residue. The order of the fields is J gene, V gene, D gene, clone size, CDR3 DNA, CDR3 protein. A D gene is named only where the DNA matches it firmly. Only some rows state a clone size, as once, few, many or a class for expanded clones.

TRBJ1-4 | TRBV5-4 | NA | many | TGTGCCAGCAGCTTGTGGGCTGGAGGGAGTGAAAAACTGTTTTTT | CASSLWAGGSEKLFF
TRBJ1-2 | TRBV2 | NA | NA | TGTGCCAGCAGTGGCTCCCATCTAGACTATGGCTACACCTTC | CASSGSHLDYGYTF
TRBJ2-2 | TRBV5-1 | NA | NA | TGCGCCAGCAGGGAGTGTACGACCGGGGAGCTGTTTTTT | CASRECTTGELFF
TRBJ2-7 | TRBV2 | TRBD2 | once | TGTGCCAGCAGTATCGGGGCTAGCGGCTTCTACGAGCAGTACTTC | CASSIGASGFYEQYF
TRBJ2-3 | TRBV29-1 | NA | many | TGCAGCGTCTCCCTCTCTAAAAGGGATACGCAGTATTTT | CSVSLSKRDTQYF
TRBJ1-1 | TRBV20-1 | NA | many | TGCAGTGCTAGAGCTCCGACAAGATCAATGAACACTGAAGCTTTCTTT | CSARAPTRSMNTEAFF
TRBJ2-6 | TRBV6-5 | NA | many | TGTGCCAGCAGCCTGACGGGACCGTTCTCTGGGGCCAACGTCCTGACTTTC | CASSLTGPFSGANVLTF
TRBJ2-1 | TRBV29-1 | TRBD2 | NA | TGCATCATTCAAGCAATGACTAGCGGGAGGGGGGGTGAGCAGTTCTTC | CIIQAMTSGRGGEQFF
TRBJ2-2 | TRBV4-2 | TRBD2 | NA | TGTGCCAGCAGCCAAATTCTAGCGGGAGGGCCCAACGGGGAGCTGTTTTTT | CASSQILAGGPNGELFF
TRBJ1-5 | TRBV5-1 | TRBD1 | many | TGCGCCAGCAGCTTGAGGCTGGACAGGAGGAGCAATCAGCCCCAGCATTTT | CASSLRLDRRSNQPQHF
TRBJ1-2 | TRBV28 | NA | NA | TGTCCCAGCACCACGCAGGTGAGGGTTGGCTACACCTTC | CPSTTQVRVGYTF
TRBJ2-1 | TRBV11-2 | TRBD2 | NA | TGTGCCAGCAGCTCGATCATCGCAACTAGCGGGGGACTAAGGGAGCAGTTCTTC | CASSSIIATSGGLREQFF
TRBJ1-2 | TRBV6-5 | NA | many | TGTGCCAGCCTTGGGTGGCAAAACTATGGCTACACCTTC | CASLGWQNYGYTF
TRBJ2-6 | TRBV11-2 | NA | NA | TGTGCCAGCAGCTTAAGACTAACGGGATTCACCGAGTTCTCTGGGGCCAATGTCCTGACTTTC | CASSLRLTGFTEFSGANVLTF
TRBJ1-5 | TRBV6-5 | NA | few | TGTGCCAGCAGCTACTCGACACGGAATGATCAGCCCCAGCATTTT | CASSYSTRNDQPQHF
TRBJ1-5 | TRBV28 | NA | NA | TGTGCCAGCAGAATTGGAGGGATTGGCAATCAGCCCCAGCATTTT | CASRIGGIGNQPQHF
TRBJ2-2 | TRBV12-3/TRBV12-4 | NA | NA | TGTGCCAGCACCCCATACTCCACCGGGGAGCTGTTTTTT | CASTPYSTGELFF
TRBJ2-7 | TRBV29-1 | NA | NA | TGCAGCGTTGTGGGGAACGGCTACGAGCAGTACTTC | CSVVGNGYEQYF
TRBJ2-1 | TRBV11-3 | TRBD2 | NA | TGTGCCAGCAGCTTAGAGTTGACTAGCGGGGGCCATAACGAGCAGTTCTTC | CASSLELTSGGHNEQFF
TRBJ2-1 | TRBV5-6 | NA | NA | TGTGCCAGTAGTCTATCCGCCACGAGCTCCTACAATGAGCAGTTCTTC | CASSLSATSSYNEQFF
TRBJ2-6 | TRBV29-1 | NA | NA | TGCAGCGTAGCCCCTGAGGTCAACATCCTGACTTTC | CSVAPEVNILTF
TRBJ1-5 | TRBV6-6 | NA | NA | TGTGTCAGCAGTTCCCCGGTCAGTTTCAATCAGCCCCAGCATTTT | CVSSSPVSFNQPQHF
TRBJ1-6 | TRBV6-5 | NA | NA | TGTGCCAGTAGCAACCTGGGTTCACCCCTCCACTTT | CASSNLGSPLHF
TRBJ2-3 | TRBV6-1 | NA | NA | TGTGCCGGCAGTGAAGGGCCGGGTATAGATATGCAGTATTTT | CAGSEGPGIDMQYF
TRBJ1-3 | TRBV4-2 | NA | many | TGTGCCAGCAGCCAAGAACTCCTCTCTGGAAACACCATATATTTT | CASSQELLSGNTIYF
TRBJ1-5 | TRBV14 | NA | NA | TGTGCCAGCAGCCAAGGACCAGACAGATCTATTTTAATTATGCCCGGTCAGCCCCAGCATTTT | CASSQGPDRSILIMPGQPQHF
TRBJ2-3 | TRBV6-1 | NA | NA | TGTCCCAGCACAGATGGCACAGATACGCAGTATTTT | CPSTDGTDTQYF
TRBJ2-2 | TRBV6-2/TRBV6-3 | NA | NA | TGTGCCACCGCTGACAGCAGGAACACCGGGGAGCTGTTTTTC | CATADSRNTGELFF
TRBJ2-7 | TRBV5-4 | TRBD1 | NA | TGTGACAGCAGTCGGGACAGGACATACGAGCAGTACTTC | CDSSRDRTYEQYF
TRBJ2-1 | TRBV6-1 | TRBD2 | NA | TGTGGCAGCAGACCACCAGCGGGGGCGGACAATGAGCAGTTCTTC | CGSRPPAGADNEQFF
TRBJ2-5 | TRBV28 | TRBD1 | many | TGTGCCAGCAGAACAGGGGGCATTGGTTCAGAGACCCAGTACTTC | CASRTGGIGSETQYF
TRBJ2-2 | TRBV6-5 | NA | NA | TGTGCCACCAGCCGCAGTTGGACAGCGAACACCGGGGAGCTGTTTTTT | CATSRSWTANTGELFF
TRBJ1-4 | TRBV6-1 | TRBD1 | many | TGTGCCAGCAGCGGGGGCCGACAGGGTGGGAATGAAAAACTGTTTTTT | CASSGGRQGGNEKLFF
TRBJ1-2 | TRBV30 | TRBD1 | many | TGTGCCTGGAGCTCCCCGTCGACAGGGGGTATTGGCTACACCTTC | CAWSSPSTGGIGYTF
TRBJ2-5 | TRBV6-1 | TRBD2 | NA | TGTGCCAACACTCTTTCTAGCGGGGGGCAAGAGACCCAGTGCTTC | CANTLSSGGQETQCF
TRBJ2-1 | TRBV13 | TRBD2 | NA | TGTGCCAACAGTTCTAGCGGGGGGTATAATGAGCAGTTCTTC | CANSSSGGYNEQFF
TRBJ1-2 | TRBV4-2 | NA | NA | TGTACCAGCAGCCAAGAACCCGGTACAACGATTAACTATGGTTACACCTTC | CTSSQEPGTTINYGYTF
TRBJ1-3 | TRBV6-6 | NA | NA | TGTGCCAGCGCTGATGGAAACATCATATATTTT | CASADGNIIYF
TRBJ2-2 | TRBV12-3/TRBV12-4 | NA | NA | TGTGCTAGCAGTTCGGCAGGGGGGACCGGGGAGCTGTTTTTT | CASSSAGGTGELFF
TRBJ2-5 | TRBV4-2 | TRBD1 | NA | TGTGCAAGCAGGCAAGACGTGGGACAGGAGACCCAGTACTTC | CASRQDVGQETQYF
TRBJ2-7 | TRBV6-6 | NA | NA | TGTGCCAGCAGACTCAGGGACGGACACTACGAGCAGTACTTC | CASRLRDGHYEQYF
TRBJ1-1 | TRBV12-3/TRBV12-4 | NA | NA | TGTGCCAACAGCCGACCCGGGAAAAACACTGAAGCTTTCTTT | CANSRPGKNTEAFF
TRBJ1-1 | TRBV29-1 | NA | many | TGCAGCGCCTCAGGGTTACCAAACACTGAAGCTTTCTTT | CSASGLPNTEAFF
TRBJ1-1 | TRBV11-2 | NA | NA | TGTGCCAGTAGTCGTGTGGGCGACACTGAAGCTTTCTTT | CASSRVGDTEAFF
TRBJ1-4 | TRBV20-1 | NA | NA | TGCAGTGTTAGACCCGGTAGGGGACTGTTTTTT | CSVRPGRGLFF
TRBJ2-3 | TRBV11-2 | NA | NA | TGTGCCAGCAACCATCGCACAGATACGCCGTATTTT | CASNHRTDTPYF
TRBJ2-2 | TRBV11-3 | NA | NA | TGTGCCAGCAGCTCCACCGGGCCCCAGGGGAAGCTGTATTTT | CASSSTGPQGKLYF
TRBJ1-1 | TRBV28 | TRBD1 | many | TGTGCCAGCAGTCCTAGGACAGGGGTTACTGAAGCTTTCTTT | CASSPRTGVTEAFF
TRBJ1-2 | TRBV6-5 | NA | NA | TGTGCCAGTAGTTACTCGTGGCGGGGGTCTAACACCTTC | CASSYSWRGSNTF
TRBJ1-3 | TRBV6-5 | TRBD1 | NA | TGTGCCAGCAGTACCGACAGGGGGCGGCGGAACACCATATATTTT | CASSTDRGRRNTIYF
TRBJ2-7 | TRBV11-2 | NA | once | TGTGCCAGCGGCCCGACAGACTCCTATGAGCAATACTTC | CASGPTDSYEQYF
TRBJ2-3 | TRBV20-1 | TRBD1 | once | TGCAGTACTCACAGGGGTCTAAACGTGGATACGCAGTATTTT | CSTHRGLNVDTQYF
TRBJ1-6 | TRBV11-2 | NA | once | TGCGCCAGCAGCACTACTTCAGGGACCCTCTATAATTTACCCCTCCACTTT | CASSTTSGTLYNLPLHF